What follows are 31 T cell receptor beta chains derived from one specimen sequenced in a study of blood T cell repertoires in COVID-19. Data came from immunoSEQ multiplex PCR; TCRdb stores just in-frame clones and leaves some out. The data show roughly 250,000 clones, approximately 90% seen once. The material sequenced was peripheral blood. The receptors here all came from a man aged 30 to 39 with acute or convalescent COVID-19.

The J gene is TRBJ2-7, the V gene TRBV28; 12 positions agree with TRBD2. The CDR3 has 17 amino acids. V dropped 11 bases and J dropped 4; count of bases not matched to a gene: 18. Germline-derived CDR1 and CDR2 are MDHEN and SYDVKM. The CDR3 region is CAAATPTSGSMRYEQYF. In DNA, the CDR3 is TGTGCCGCCGCTACTCCGACTAGCGGGAGTATGCGATACGAGCAGTACTTC.

CDR3 coding DNA: TGTGCCAGTAGTATAGGGTCAGCGGGAGTTGAGCAGTTCTTC. This gives the protein CASSIGSAGVEQFF. The gene calls are TRBV19 and TRBJ2-1, with 8 bases aligning to TRBD2. Germline CDR1 reads LNHDA; CDR2 reads SQIVND (reference sequence). The CDR3 is made up of 14 amino acids. J gave up 9 bases and V 1 base, and 5 bases lay outside the gene matches.

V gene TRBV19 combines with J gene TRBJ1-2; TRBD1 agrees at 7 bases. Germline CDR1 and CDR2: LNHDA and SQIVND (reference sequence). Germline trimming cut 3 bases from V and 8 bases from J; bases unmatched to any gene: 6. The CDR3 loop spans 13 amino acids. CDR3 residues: CASSIWDREGYTF. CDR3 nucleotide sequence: TGTGCCAGTAGTATCTGGGACAGAGAGGGCTACACCTTC.

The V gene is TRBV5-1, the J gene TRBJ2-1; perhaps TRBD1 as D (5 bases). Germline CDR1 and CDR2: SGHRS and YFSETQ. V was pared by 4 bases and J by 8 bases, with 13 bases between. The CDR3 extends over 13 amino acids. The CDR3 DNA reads TGCGCCAGCAGCCCCGGCATCAGGGATGAGCAGTTCTTC. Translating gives CASSPGIRDEQFF.

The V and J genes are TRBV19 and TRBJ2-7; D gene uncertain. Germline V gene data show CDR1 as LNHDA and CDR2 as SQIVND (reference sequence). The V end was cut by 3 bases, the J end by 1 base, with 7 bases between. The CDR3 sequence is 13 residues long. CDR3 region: CASSMSLSYEQYF. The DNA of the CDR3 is TGTGCCAGTAGTATGAGTCTATCCTACGAGCAGTACTTC. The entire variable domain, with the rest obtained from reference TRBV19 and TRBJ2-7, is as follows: DGGITQSPKYLFRKEGQNVTLSCEQNLNHDAMYWYRQDPGQGLRLIYYSQIVNDFQKGDIAEGYSVSREKKESFPLTVTSAQKNPTAFYLCASSMSLSYEQYFGPGTRLTVT.

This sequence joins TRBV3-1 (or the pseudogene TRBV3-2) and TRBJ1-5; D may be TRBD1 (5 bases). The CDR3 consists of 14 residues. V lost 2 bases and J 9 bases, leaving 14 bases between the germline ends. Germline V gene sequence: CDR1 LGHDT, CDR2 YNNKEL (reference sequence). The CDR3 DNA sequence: TGTGCCAGCAGCCAAAATTGGGGCCCATGGCCCCAGCATTTT. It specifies CASSQNWGPWPQHF.

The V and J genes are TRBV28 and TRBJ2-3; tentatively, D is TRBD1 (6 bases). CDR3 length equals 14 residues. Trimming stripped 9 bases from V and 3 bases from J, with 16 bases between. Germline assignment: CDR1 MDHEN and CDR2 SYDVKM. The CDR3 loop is CASISGVETDTQYF. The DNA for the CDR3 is TGTGCCAGTATATCAGGGGTAGAGACAGATACGCAGTATTTT.

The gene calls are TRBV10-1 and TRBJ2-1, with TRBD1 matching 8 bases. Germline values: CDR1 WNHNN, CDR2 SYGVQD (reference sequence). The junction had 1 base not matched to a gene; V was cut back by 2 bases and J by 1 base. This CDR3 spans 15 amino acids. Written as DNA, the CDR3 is TGCGCCAGCAGTGAGAACAGGGGGTCCTACAATGAGCAGTTCTTC. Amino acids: CASSENRGSYNEQFF.

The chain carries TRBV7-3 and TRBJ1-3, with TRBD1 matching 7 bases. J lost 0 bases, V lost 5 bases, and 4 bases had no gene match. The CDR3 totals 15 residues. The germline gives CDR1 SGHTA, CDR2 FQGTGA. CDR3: CASSGTEPSGNTIYF. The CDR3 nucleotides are TGTGCCAGCAGCGGGACAGAACCCTCTGGAAACACCATATATTTT.

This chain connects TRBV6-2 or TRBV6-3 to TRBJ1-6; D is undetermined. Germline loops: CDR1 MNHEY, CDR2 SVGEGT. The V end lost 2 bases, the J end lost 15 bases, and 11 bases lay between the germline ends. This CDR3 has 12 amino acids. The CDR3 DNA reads TGTGCCAGCAGTTACCCGTATCCGCGCCTCCACTTT. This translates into CASSYPYPRLHF.

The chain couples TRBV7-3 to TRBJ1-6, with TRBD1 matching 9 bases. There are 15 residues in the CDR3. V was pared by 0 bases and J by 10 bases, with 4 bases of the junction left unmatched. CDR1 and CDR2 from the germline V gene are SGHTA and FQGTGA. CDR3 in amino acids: CASSLTTGGRSPLHF. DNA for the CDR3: TGTGCCAGCAGCTTAACGACAGGGGGGCGATCACCCCTCCACTTT.

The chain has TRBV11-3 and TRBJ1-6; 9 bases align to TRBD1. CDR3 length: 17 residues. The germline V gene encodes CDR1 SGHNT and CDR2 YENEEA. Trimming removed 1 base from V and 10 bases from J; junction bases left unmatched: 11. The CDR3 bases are TGTGCCAGCAGCTTAGTCCGGGACAGGGCTGTCCGCTCACCCCTCCACTTT. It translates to CASSLVRDRAVRSPLHF.

CDR3 region: CASSLVGDSSGNTIYF. As DNA, the CDR3 is TGCGCCAGCAGCTTGGTCGGAGATTCCTCTGGAAACACCATATATTTT. The chain couples TRBV5-1 to TRBJ1-3; D ambiguous. Germline V gives CDR1 SGHRS, CDR2 YFSETQ. The germline V and J ends were trimmed by 0 bases and 0 bases, with 10 bases remaining between them. The CDR3 spans 16 residues.

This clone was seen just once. CDR3 amino acids: CASSFEGASNQPQHF. DNA of the CDR3: TGTGCCAGCAGCTTCGAGGGGGCGAGCAATCAGCCCCAGCATTTT. This sequence joins TRBV5-5 and TRBJ1-5; 7 bases are a match to TRBD1. Germline V gene data show CDR1 as SGHKS and CDR2 as YYEKEE (reference sequence). V lost 2 bases and J lost 1; bases outside the gene matches: 3. The CDR3 totals 15 residues.

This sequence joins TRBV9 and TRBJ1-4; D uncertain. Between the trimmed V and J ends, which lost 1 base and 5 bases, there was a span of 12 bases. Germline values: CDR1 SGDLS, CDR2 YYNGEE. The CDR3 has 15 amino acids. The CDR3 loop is CASSVSWQWNEKLFF. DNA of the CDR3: TGTGCCAGCAGCGTATCTTGGCAGTGGAATGAAAAACTGTTTTTT.

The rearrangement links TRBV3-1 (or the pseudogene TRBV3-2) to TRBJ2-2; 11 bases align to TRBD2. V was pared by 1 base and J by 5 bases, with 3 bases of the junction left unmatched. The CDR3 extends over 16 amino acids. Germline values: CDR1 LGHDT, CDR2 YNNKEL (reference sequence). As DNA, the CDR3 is TGTGCCAGCAGCCAAGTACCTAGCGGGGGGACCGGGGAGCTGTTTTTT. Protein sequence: CASSQVPSGGTGELFF.

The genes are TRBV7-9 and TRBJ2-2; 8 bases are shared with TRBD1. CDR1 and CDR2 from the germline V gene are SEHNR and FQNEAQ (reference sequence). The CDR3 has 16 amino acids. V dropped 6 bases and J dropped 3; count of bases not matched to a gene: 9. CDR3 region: CASSRDRGLYTGELFF. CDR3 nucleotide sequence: TGTGCCAGCAGTCGCGACAGGGGACTGTACACCGGGGAGCTGTTTTTT.

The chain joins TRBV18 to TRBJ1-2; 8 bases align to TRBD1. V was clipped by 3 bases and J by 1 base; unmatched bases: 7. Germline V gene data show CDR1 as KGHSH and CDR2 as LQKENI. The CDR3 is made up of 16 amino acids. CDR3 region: CASSPIGTGLNYGYTF. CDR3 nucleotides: TGTGCCAGCTCACCGATCGGGACAGGACTTAACTATGGCTACACCTTC. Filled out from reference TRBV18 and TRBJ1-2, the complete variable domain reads NAGVMQNPRHLVRRRGQEARLRCSPMKGHSHVYWYRQLPEEGLKFMVYLQKENIIDESGMPKERFSAEFPKEGPSILRIQQVVRGDSAAYFCASSPIGTGLNYGYTFGSGTRLTVV.

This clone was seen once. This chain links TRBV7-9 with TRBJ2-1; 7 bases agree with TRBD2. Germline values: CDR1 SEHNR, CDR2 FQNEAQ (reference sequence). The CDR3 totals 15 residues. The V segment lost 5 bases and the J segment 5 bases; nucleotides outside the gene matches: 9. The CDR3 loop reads CASSPTGGNNNEQFF. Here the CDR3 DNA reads TGTGCCAGCAGCCCTACGGGGGGAAATAACAATGAGCAGTTCTTC.

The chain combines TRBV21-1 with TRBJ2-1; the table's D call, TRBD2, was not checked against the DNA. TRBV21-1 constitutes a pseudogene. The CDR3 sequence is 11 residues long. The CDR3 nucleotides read TGTGCCAGCAGCAACTCCAATGAGCAGTTCTTC. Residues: CASSNSNEQFF.

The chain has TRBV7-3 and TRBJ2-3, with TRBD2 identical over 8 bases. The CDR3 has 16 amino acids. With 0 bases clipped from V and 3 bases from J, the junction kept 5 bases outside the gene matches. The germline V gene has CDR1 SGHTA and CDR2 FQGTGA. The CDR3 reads CASSLTAGVGTDTQYF. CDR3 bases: TGTGCCAGCAGCTTAACAGCGGGAGTGGGTACAGATACGCAGTATTTT. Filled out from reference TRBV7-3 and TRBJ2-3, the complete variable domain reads GAGVSQTPSNKVTEKGKYVELRCDPISGHTALYWYRQSLGQGPEFLIYFQGTGAADDSGLPNDRFFAVRPEGSVSTLKIQRTERGDSAVYLCASSLTAGVGTDTQYFGPGTRLTVL.

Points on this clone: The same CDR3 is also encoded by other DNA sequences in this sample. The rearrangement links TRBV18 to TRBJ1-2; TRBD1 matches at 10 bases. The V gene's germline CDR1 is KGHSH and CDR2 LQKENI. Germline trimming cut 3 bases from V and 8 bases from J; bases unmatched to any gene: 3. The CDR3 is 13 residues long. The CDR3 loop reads CASSPGQGTGYTF. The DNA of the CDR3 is TGTGCCAGCTCACCGGGACAGGGGACGGGCTACACCTTC.

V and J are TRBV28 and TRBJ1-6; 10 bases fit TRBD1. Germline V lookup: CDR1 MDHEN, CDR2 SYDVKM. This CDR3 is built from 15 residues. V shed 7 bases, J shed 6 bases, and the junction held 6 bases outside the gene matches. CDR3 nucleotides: TGTGCCAGCACCCCCGACAGGGGGCTTAATTCACCCCTCCACTTT. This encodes CASTPDRGLNSPLHF.

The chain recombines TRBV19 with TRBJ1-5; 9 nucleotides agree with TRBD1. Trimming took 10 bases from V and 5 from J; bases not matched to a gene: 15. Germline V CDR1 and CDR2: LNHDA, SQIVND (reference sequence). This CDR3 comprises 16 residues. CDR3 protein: CATTGGEGFGDQPQHF. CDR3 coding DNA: TGTGCCACTACAGGGGGCGAAGGTTTCGGCGATCAGCCCCAGCATTTT.

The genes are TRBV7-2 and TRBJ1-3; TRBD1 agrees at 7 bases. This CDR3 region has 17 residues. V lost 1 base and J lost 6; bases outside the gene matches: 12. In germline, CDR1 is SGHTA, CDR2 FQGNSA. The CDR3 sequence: CASSLVPAGGSLNTIYF. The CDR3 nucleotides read TGTGCCAGCAGCTTAGTCCCGGCAGGGGGAAGTTTAAACACCATATATTTT.

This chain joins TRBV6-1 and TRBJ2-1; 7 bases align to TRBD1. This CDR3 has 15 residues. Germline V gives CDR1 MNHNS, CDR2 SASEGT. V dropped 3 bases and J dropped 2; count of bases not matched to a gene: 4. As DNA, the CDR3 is TGTGCCAGCAGTGAGCCCGGGACAGCCTACAATGAGCAGTTCTTC. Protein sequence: CASSEPGTAYNEQFF.

The CDR3 spells CASSLISGGGDTQYF. CDR3 bases: TGTGCCAGCAGCTTAATAAGCGGGGGAGGAGATACGCAGTATTTT. The chain joins TRBV7-8 to TRBJ2-3; 8 bases are a match to TRBD2. CDR1 is SGHVS and CDR2 is FQNEAQ in the germline V gene. This CDR3 is built from 15 residues. V shed 2 bases, J shed 5 bases, and the junction held 6 bases outside the gene matches.

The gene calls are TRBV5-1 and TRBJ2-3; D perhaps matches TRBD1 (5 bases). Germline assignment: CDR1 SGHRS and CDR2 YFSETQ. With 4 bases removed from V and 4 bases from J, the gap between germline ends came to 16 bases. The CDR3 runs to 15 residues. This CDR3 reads CASSPDAGIPDTQYF. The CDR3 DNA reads TGCGCCAGCAGCCCCGACGCAGGGATCCCAGATACGCAGTATTTT.

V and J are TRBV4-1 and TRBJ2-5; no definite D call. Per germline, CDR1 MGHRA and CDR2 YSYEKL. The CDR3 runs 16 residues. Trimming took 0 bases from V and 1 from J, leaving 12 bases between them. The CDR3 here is CASSQDMSNAQETQYF. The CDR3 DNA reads TGCGCCAGCAGCCAAGATATGTCTAACGCCCAAGAGACCCAGTACTTC.

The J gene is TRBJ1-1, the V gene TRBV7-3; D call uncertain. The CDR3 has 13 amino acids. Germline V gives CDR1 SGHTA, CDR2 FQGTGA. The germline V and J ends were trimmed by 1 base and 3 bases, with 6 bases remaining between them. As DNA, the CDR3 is TGTGCCAGCAGCTTAAAATCGGACACTGAAGCTTTCTTT. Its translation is CASSLKSDTEAFF.

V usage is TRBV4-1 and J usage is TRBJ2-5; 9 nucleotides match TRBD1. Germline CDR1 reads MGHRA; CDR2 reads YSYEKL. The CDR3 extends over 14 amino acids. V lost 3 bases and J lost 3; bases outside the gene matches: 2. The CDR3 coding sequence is TGCGCCAGCAGCCAGAGGACAGGGGAAGAGACCCAGTACTTC. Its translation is CASSQRTGEETQYF.